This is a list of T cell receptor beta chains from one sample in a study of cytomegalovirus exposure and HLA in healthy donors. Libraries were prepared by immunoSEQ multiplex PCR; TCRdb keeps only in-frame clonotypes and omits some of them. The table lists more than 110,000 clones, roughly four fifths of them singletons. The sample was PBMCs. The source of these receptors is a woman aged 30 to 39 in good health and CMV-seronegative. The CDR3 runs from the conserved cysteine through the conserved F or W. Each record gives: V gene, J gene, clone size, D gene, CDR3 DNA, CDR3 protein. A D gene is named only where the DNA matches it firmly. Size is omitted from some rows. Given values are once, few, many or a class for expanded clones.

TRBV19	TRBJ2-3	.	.	TGTGCCAGTAGTCGGACAGCCTTACTTGATACGCAGTATTTT	CASSRTALLDTQYF
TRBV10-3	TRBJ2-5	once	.	TGTGCCATCAGTGAGTCGCTAGCGAAGGAGACCCAGTACTTC	CAISESLAKETQYF
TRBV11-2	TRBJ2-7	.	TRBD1	TGTGCCAGCAGCACTACCGGGACAGGATACTACGAGCAGTACTTC	CASSTTGTGYYEQYF
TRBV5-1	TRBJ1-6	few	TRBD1	TGCGCCAGCAGCTTGGAGGGACAGGGTACACCCCTCCACTTT	CASSLEGQGTPLHF
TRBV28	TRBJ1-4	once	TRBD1	TGTGCCAGCGGACAGGGAATAAAGTTAACTAATGAAAAACTGTTTTTT	CASGQGIKLTNEKLFF
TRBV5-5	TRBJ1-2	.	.	TGTGCCAGCAGCTTGGTCGGACAAGGTGGCTACACCTTC	CASSLVGQGGYTF
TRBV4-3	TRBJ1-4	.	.	TGCGCCAGCAGCCAGAATGGACAGCTAGTAACAACTAATGAAAAACTGTTTTTT	CASSQNGQLVTTNEKLFF
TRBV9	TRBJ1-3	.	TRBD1	TGTGCCAGCAGTGTTGGACAGGTCAGCTCTGGAAACACCATATATTTT	CASSVGQVSSGNTIYF
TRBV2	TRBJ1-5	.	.	TGTGCCAGCAGTGATTTTGGTGCGGCAGTCAATCAGCCCCAGCATTTT	CASSDFGAAVNQPQHF
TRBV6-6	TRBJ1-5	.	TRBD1	TGTGCCAGCAGTTACTTTTTAGGGGGCGTCAATCAGCCCCAGCATTTT	CASSYFLGGVNQPQHF
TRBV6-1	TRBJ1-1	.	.	TGTGCCAGCAGTGTGAAACAGAGCACTGAAGCTTTCTTT	CASSVKQSTEAFF
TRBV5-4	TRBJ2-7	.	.	TGTGCCAGCAGCTCTCCTACATCGGGGGAGCAGTACTTC	CASSSPTSGEQYF
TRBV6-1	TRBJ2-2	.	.	TGTGCCAGCTCCTCTTGGCAGTTGAACACCGGGGAGCTGTTTTTT	CASSSWQLNTGELFF
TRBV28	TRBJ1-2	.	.	TGTGCCATCGCAGTTAACTATGGCTACACCTTC	CAIAVNYGYTF
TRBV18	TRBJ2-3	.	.	TGTGCCAGCTCACCACCCTCTGATACGCAGTATTTT	CASSPPSDTQYF
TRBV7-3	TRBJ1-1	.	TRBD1	TGTGCCAGCGGCCAGGGGGTGAACACTGAAGCTTTCTTT	CASGQGVNTEAFF
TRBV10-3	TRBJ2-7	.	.	TGTGCCATCAGCAGAGAGGGTCCCTCCTACGAGCAGTACTTC	CAISREGPSYEQYF
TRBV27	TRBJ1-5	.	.	TGTGCCAGCAGTTTACACGGGTATAGCAATCAGCCCCAGCATTTT	CASSLHGYSNQPQHF
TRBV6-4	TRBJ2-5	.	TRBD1	TGTGCCAGCAGTGGCAACAGGGGAGAGACCCAGTACTTC	CASSGNRGETQYF
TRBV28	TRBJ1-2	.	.	TGTGCCAGCATGAGGGAGTTGAACTATGGCTACACCTTC	CASMRELNYGYTF
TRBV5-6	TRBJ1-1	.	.	TGTGCCAGCAGCTTTCGGTCAACTGAAGCTTTCTTT	CASSFRSTEAFF
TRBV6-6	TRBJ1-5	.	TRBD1	TGTGCCAGCGACAGGGGCAATCAGCCCCAGCATTTT	CASDRGNQPQHF